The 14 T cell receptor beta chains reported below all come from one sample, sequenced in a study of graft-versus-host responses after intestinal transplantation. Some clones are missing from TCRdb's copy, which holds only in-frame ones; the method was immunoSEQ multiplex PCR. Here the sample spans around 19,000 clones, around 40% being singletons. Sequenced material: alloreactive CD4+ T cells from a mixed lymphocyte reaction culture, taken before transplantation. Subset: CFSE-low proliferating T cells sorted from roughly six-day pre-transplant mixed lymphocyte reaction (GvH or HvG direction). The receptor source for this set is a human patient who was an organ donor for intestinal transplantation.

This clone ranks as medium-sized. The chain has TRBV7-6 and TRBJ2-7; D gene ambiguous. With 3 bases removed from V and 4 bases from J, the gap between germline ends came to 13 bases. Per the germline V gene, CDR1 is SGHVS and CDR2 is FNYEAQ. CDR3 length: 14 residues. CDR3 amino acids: CASSLDGGKYEQYF. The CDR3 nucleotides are TGTGCCAGCAGCTTGGACGGTGGGAAGTACGAGCAGTACTTC.

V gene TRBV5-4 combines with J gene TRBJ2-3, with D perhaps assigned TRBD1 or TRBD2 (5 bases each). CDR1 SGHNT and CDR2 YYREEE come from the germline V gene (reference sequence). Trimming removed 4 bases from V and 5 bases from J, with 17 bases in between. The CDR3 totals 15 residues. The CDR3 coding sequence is TGTGCCAGCAGCCCTACCGGGACCCCGAGAGATACGCAGTATTTT. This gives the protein CASSPTGTPRDTQYF.

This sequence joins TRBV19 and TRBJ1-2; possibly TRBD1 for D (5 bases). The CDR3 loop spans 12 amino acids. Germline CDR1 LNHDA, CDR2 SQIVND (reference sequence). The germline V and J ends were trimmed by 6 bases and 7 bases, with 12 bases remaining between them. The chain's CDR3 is CASSPGQSGYTF. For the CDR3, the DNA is TGTGCCAGTAGCCCAGGGCAGAGTGGCTACACCTTC. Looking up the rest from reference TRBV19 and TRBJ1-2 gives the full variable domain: DGGITQSPKYLFRKEGQNVTLSCEQNLNHDAMYWYRQDPGQGLRLIYYSQIVNDFQKGDIAEGYSVSREKKESFPLTVTSAQKNPTAFYLCASSPGQSGYTFGSGTRLTVV.

The CDR3 spells CASSQGTGLLFYNEQFF. CDR3 nucleotide sequence: TGCGCCAGCAGCCAGGGGACAGGGCTCCTTTTCTACAATGAGCAGTTCTTC. This chain links TRBV4-3 with TRBJ2-1; 9 nucleotides line up with TRBD1. The CDR3 length is 17 residues. J gave up 3 bases and V 3 bases, and 9 bases lay outside the gene matches. Germline V lookup: CDR1 LGHNA, CDR2 YSLEER.

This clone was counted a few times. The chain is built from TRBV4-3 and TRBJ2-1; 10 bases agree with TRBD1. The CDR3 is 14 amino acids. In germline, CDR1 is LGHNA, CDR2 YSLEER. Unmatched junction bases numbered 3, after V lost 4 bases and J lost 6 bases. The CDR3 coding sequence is TGCGCCAGCAGCCCCGGGACAGGGGTCAATGAGCAGTTCTTC. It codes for CASSPGTGVNEQFF.

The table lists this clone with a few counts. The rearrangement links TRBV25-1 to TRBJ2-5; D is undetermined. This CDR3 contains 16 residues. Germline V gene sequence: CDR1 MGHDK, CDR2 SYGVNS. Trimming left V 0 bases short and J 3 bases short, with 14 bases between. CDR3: CASSEYSVAAEETQYF. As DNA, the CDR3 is TGTGCCAGCAGTGAATATTCCGTCGCGGCAGAAGAGACCCAGTACTTC.

The CDR3 loop reads CASSLGGWGETQYF. As DNA, the CDR3 is TGCGCCAGCAGCTTGGGCGGATGGGGGGAGACCCAGTACTTC. The rearrangement links TRBV5-1 to TRBJ2-7; tentatively, D is TRBD1 or TRBD2 (5 bases each). The tail of the sequence fits TRBJ2-5 better, so the J call may be wrong. There are 14 residues in the CDR3. CDR1 is SGHRS and CDR2 is YFSETQ in the germline V gene.

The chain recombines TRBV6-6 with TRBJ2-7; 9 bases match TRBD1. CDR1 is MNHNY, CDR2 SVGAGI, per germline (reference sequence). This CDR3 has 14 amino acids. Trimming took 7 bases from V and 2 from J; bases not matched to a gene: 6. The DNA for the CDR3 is TGTGCCAGCACCCCAGGACAGGGGACCTACGAGCAGTACTTC. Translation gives CASTPGQGTYEQYF.

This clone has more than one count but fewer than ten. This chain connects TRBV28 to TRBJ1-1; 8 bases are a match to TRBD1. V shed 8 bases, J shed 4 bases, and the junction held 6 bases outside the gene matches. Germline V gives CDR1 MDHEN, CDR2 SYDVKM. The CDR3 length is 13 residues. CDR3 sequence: CASLTGVSTEAFF. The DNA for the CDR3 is TGTGCCAGCCTGACAGGGGTGAGCACTGAAGCTTTCTTT.

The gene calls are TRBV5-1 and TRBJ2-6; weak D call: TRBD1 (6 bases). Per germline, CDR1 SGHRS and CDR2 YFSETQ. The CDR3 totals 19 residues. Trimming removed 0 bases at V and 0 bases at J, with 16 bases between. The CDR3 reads CASSLDTGTSFSGANVLTF. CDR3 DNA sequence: TGCGCCAGCAGCTTGGACACAGGGACCAGCTTCTCTGGGGCCAACGTCCTGACTTTC.

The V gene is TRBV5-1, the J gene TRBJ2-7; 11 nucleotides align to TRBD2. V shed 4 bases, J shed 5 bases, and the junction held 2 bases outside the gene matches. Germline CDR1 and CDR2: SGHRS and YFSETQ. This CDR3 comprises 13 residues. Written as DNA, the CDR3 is TGCGCCAGCAGCGCACTAGCGGGAGACGAGCAGTACTTC. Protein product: CASSALAGDEQYF. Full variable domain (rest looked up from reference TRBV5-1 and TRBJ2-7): KAGVTQTPRYLIKTRGQQVTLSCSPISGHRSVSWYQQTPGQGLQFLFEYFSETQRNKGNFPGRFSGRQFSNSRSEMNVSTLELGDSALYLCASSALAGDEQYFGPGTRLTVT.

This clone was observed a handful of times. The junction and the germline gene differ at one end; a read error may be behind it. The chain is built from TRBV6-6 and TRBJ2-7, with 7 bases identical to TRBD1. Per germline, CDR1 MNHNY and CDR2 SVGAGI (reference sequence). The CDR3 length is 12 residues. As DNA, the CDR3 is TGTGCCAGCAGTTTTCTCGACAGGGCCCAAGTCTTC. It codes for CASSFLDRAQVF.

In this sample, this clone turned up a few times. CDR3 coding DNA: TGTGCCAGCAGCGTAGTGGGGGAGGTTTGGGGAGATACGCAGTATTTT. As protein: CASSVVGEVWGDTQYF. The genes are TRBV9 and TRBJ2-3, with D tentatively TRBD2 (6 bases). V lost 0 bases to trimming and J lost 5 bases, with 16 bases between them. CDR3 length: 16 amino acids. Germline lookup yields CDR1 SGDLS and CDR2 YYNGEE.

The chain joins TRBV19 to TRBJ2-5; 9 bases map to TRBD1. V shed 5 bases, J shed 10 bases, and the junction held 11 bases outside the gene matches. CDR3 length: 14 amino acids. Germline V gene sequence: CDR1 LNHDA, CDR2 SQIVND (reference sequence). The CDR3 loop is CASSFSGTGSGQYF. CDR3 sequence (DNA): TGTGCCAGTAGTTTCTCCGGGACAGGGAGTGGCCAGTACTTC.